This T cell receptor (beta chain) was sequenced for a study of blood T cells in healthy people across ages. Study outcomes and limitations: A conclusive naive versus antigen-experienced comparison was prevented by the unsorted PBMCs.

The second PCR ran roughly 7 to 11 cycles with a sample-barcoded 5' primer and J-beta primers. TCRdb passed the 5' RACE reads through MiXCR, listing each CDR3 protein once. In the table there are 710,000 or so distinct CDR3 sequences, approximately 30% of which are singletons. The CDR3 has 14 amino acids. Trimming took off 5 bases at V and 1 base at J, with 11 bases between the two ends. CDR1 and CDR2 (germline): SGHTA, FQGNSA. This clonotype has ten or more counts. Antigen: not known. Ten milliliters of peripheral blood were drawn from each donor. Total RNA extracted from each sample amounted to at least 5.5 micrograms.

The clonotype originates from a woman of 80 years or more in good health. Sequenced sample: blood. V is TRBV7-2 and J is TRBJ2-5; D gene ambiguous. The CDR3 DNA sequence: TGTGCCAGCAGCCCCTTAGGTTTCCAAGAGACCCAGTACTTC. Protein product: CASSPLGFQETQYF.